A single sample is the source of the 9 T cell receptor beta chains below, sequenced in a study of blood T cell repertoires in COVID-19. TCRdb's copy holds only in-frame clones and misses some; the assay was immunoSEQ multiplex PCR. There are 80,000 to 95,000 clones in the sample; approximately 90% occur only once, and 25% to 30% lies in the top ten. The sequenced sample consisted of peripheral blood. The receptors were gathered from a man aged 50 to 59 with active or convalescent COVID-19.

This clone was observed a handful of times. The chain has TRBV6-1 and TRBJ2-2, with 7 bases that match TRBD1. Germline V lookup: CDR1 MNHNS, CDR2 SASEGT. The CDR3 covers 15 residues. V shed 2 bases, J shed 5 bases, and the junction held 5 bases outside the gene matches. CDR3 sequence reads: CASSEQGVSTGELFF. The CDR3, as DNA: TGTGCCAGCAGTGAACAGGGGGTTTCGACCGGGGAGCTGTTTTTT.

The chain is built from TRBV19 and TRBJ1-5; 7 bases are a match to TRBD1. CDR1 LNHDA and CDR2 SQIVND come from the germline V gene (reference sequence). The CDR3 extends over 14 amino acids. V lost 4 bases and J lost 7; bases outside the gene matches: 7. In nucleotides, the CDR3 is TGTGCCAGTAGTAAGAGAGGGGGCGACCAGCCCCAGCATTTT. Translating it yields CASSKRGGDQPQHF.

The chain links TRBV11-2 to TRBJ1-5; no reliable D call. CDR1 is SGHAT, CDR2 FQNNGV, per germline. The CDR3 length is 10 residues. The V and J ends lost 3 bases and 9 bases respectively, with 3 bases between them. The CDR3 DNA reads TGTGCCAGCAGCTTTCTGCCCCAGCATTTT. Translation gives CASSFLPQHF.

This clone appeared a few times. The rearrangement links TRBV5-1 to TRBJ1-5; D possibly corresponds to TRBD1 (5 bases). Germline lookup yields CDR1 SGHRS and CDR2 YFSETQ. Trimming stripped 0 bases from V and 3 bases from J, with 7 bases between. The CDR3 extends over 14 amino acids. DNA for the CDR3: TGCGCCAGCAGCTTGGGCGGGACCAATCAGCCCCAGCATTTT. This encodes CASSLGGTNQPQHF.

The chain carries TRBV10-3 and TRBJ1-5; a weak D match, TRBD1 (6 bases). Germline-derived CDR1 and CDR2 are ENHRY and SYGVKD. The CDR3 loop spans 15 amino acids. V lost 4 bases to trimming and J lost 1 base, with 11 bases between them. CDR3 DNA: TGTGCCATCAGTGGTACAGGGTCGAGCAATCAGCCCCAGCATTTT. Amino acid sequence: CAISGTGSSNQPQHF.

The chain employs TRBV12-5 and TRBJ1-4; D is possibly TRBD1 (5 bases). The V and J ends lost 2 bases and 3 bases respectively, with 16 bases between them. Germline-derived CDR1 and CDR2 are LGHNT and FRNRAP. The CDR3 totals 17 residues. Here the CDR3 DNA reads TGTGCTAGTGGTTTGTTCACCCAGGGTGGCTCTAATGAAAAACTGTTTTTT. This sequence encodes CASGLFTQGGSNEKLFF. The full variable domain, completed using reference TRBV12-5 and TRBJ1-4, is DARVTQTPRHKVTEMGQEVTMRCQPILGHNTVFWYRQTMMQGLELLAYFRNRAPLDDSGMPKDRFSAEMPDATLATLKIQPSEPRDSAVYFCASGLFTQGGSNEKLFFGSGTQLSVL.

The rearrangement joins TRBV12-5 to TRBJ2-1; TRBD1 matches 10 bases. J lost 1 base, V lost 9 bases, and 9 bases had no gene match. This CDR3 has 16 amino acids. Germline V gene data show CDR1 as LGHNT and CDR2 as FRNRAP. In nucleotides, the CDR3 is TGTGCTAGCACCCCAGACAGGGGGCCTTCCTACAATGAGCAGTTCTTC. Its translation is CASTPDRGPSYNEQFF.

The gene calls are TRBV15 and TRBJ2-2; D may be TRBD1 (6 bases). Germline assignment: CDR1 LNHNV and CDR2 YYDKDF (reference sequence). The CDR3 spans 14 residues. V lost 1 base, J lost 6 bases, and 9 bases lay in between. The CDR3 region has the DNA TGTGCCACCAGCAGAGTAAGGGGGTCCGGGGAGCTGTTTTTT. Residues: CATSRVRGSGELFF.

V gene TRBV6-6 combines with J gene TRBJ2-2, with TRBD1 matching over 8 bases. Losses at the gene ends were 5 bases for V and 2 bases for J; bases not matched to a gene: 10. Per germline, CDR1 MNHNY and CDR2 SVGAGI (reference sequence). This CDR3 comprises 17 residues. This chain's CDR3 is CASSRTRGLLNTGELFF. Written as DNA, the CDR3 is TGTGCCAGCAGTCGGACCAGGGGGCTTCTTAACACCGGGGAGCTGTTTTTT.